This TCR beta chain was captured in a study of shared clonotypes between healthy human individuals. This CDR3 spans 16 amino acids. V gave up 1 base and J gave up 1 base; unmatched junction bases: 5. The germline CDR1 and CDR2 sequences are MGHRA and YSYEKL. Adult donors, all healthy and HIV-negative, had no recent acute infections or vaccinations. The protocol was immunoSEQ multiplex PCR, while the TCRdb copy is restricted to in-frame clones and leaves out a portion. The data show around 1.1 million clones, around 78% seen once. The specimen sequenced was memory CD4+ T cells from PBMCs. As to subset: CD45RA-negative fraction. The chain joins TRBV4-1 to TRBJ2-3, with TRBD1 identical over 7 bases. This TCR came from a man in his late teens or twenties in good health. Some clones in this sample may be carry-over from other donors' samples. The chain's CDR3 is CASSQVFTGGTDTQYF. In nucleotides, the CDR3 is TGCGCCAGCAGCCAAGTTTTCACAGGGGGCACAGATACGCAGTATTTT.